Shown below are 3 T cell receptor beta chains from a single sample sequenced in a study of blood T cell repertoires in COVID-19. Here immunoSEQ multiplex PCR was the method, and the copy in TCRdb shows in-frame clones only, minus some. The sample contains 75,000 to 95,000 clones, roughly 88% of which appear only once. The sample comprised peripheral blood. Every receptor here comes from a middle-aged man with active COVID-19.

CDR3 region: CASSLSGQGGIFAEAFF. CDR3 DNA: TGTGCCAGCAGCTTGTCCGGACAGGGTGGGATTTTTGCTGAAGCTTTCTTT. The V call is TRBV5-5, the J call TRBJ1-1; 8 bases match TRBD1. Losses at the gene ends were 1 base for V and 6 bases for J; bases not matched to a gene: 14. Per germline, CDR1 SGHKS and CDR2 YYEKEE (reference sequence). This CDR3 has 17 residues.

The chain links TRBV4-3 to TRBJ1-6; possible D gene TRBD1, 5 bases. The V end lost 0 bases, the J end lost 3 bases, and 21 bases lay between the germline ends. The CDR3 covers 20 residues. In germline, CDR1 is LGHNA, CDR2 YSLEER. The CDR3 sequence is CASSQDKVLQGSYYNSPLHF. CDR3 in DNA: TGCGCCAGCAGCCAAGATAAAGTACTCCAGGGAAGCTACTATAATTCACCCCTCCACTTT.

The rearrangement uses TRBV29-1 and TRBJ2-7; D gene unclear. The germline V and J ends were trimmed by 5 bases and 0 bases, with 8 bases remaining between them. This CDR3 has 12 amino acids. Germline V CDR1 and CDR2: SQVTM, ANQGSEA. CDR3 protein: CSVSSSSYEQYF. The CDR3 nucleotides are TGCAGCGTTTCCTCCAGCTCCTACGAGCAGTACTTC.